This T cell receptor (beta chain) was found in a study of blood T cell repertoires in COVID-19. The overall study: PBMCs, B-cell-depleted T cells, or T cells provided the cDNA or gDNA that made up the material.

CDR3 length: 16 residues. V was trimmed by 4 bases and J by 0 bases, leaving 14 bases between them. Per germline, CDR1 SGHRS and CDR2 YFSETQ. TCRdb's copy holds only in-frame clones and misses some; the assay was immunoSEQ multiplex PCR. The sample contains 150,000 to 200,000 clones, approximately 89% of which appear only once. This TCR was sampled from an older man with acute or convalescent COVID-19. The sample was peripheral blood. The chain joins TRBV5-1 to TRBJ2-1; weak D call: TRBD1 (5 bases). CDR3 sequence reads: CASSAIGVSSYNEQFF. In DNA, the CDR3 is TGCGCCAGCAGCGCTATAGGGGTTAGCTCCTACAATGAGCAGTTCTTC.